The rows below give T cell receptor beta chains drawn from one sample of a study of human T cells and chemical hapten exposure. One entry per CDR3 protein results from TCRdb running MiXCR on the RACE reads. The data show 250,000 or so distinct CDR3 sequences, almost 8% seen once. The sample in question was whole blood, obtained in connection with sensitization to the hapten diphenylcyclopropenone (DPC). The receptors were gathered from a man in his late teens or twenties with alopecia areata. Some clones in this sample may be carry-over from other donors' samples. The CDR3 runs from the conserved cysteine through the conserved F or W. D genes are given only for firm matches. The size entry is marked missing in some rows and otherwise reads once, few, many or a size class.

>few|TRBJ2-6|TRBD1|TRBV12-3/TRBV12-4
CASRPGQAGANVLTF
TGTGCCAGCAGACCCGGACAGGCTGGGGCCAACGTCCTGACTTTC
>.|TRBJ2-2|TRBD1|TRBV6-2/TRBV6-3
CASSYRTGRNTGELFF
TGTGCCAGCAGTTACAGGACAGGAAGGAACACCGGGGAGCTGTTTTTT
>.|TRBJ1-1|.|TRBV12-3/TRBV12-4
CASSFWVRGPEAFF
TGTGCCAGCAGTTTTTGGGTCCGAGGCCCTGAAGCTTTCTTT
>few|TRBJ2-2|.|TRBV12-3/TRBV12-4
CASSLKILGQFAGELFF
TGTGCCAGCAGTTTAAAGATACTGGGGCAATTTGCCGGGGAGCTGTTTTTT
>.|TRBJ2-5|TRBD2|TRBV3-1
CASSPGGLAGPQETQYF
TGTGCCAGCAGCCCGGGGGGCCTAGCGGGGCCCCAAGAGACCCAGTACTTC
>.|TRBJ2-5|.|TRBV10-3
CAISTRDGSGETQYF
TGTGCCATCAGCACCCGGGACGGGTCGGGCGAGACCCAGTACTTC
>.|TRBJ1-5|.|TRBV7-2
CASSLETGRDQPQHF
TGTGCCAGCAGCTTAGAAACAGGGAGGGATCAGCCCCAGCATTTT
>.|TRBJ2-4|.|TRBV5-4
CASSFDNIQYF
TGTGCCAGCAGCTTTGATAACATTCAGTACTTC
>many|TRBJ1-6|.|TRBV6-1
CASSGDLGSPLHF
TGTGCCAGCAGTGGGGACCTAGGGTCACCCCTCCACTTT
>.|TRBJ1-4|TRBD1|TRBV6-6
CASSYQTGGEEKLFF
TGTGCCAGCAGTTACCAAACAGGGGGCGAGGAAAAACTGTTTTTT
>few|TRBJ1-5|.|TRBV6-6
CASSYRGTVSNQPQHF
TGTGCCAGCAGTTACAGAGGGACGGTTAGCAATCAGCCCCAGCATTTT
>.|TRBJ2-2|.|TRBV2
CASSVTRSAGELFF
TGTGCCAGCAGTGTCACTCGTTCGGCCGGGGAGCTGTTTTTT
>many|TRBJ1-1|TRBD1|TRBV12-3/TRBV12-4
CASTSTGGRNTEAFF
TGTGCCAGCACTTCTACAGGGGGCAGGAACACTGAAGCTTTCTTT
>few|TRBJ2-3|.|TRBV9
CASSVGELPYTQYF
TGTGCCAGCAGCGTAGGGGAGTTACCTTATACGCAGTATTTT
>.|TRBJ2-7|.|TRBV20-1
CSARQSYEQYF
TGCAGTGCTAGACAGAGTTACGAGCAGTACTTC
>many|TRBJ1-2|.|TRBV7-9
CASSLDNSAVYGYTF
TGTGCCAGCAGCTTAGATAATAGTGCGGTCTATGGCTACACCTTC
>few|TRBJ2-2|TRBD1|TRBV11-2
CASSVQGIRSPGELFF
TGTGCCAGCAGCGTACAGGGGATTCGGAGTCCGGGGGAGCTGTTTTTT
>many|TRBJ2-5|.|TRBV19
CASSIASQETQYF
TGTGCCAGTAGTATAGCAAGTCAAGAGACCCAGTACTTC
>many|TRBJ2-1|.|TRBV2
CASSLDSYNEQFF
TGTGCCAGCAGCTTAGATAGCTACAATGAGCAGTTCTTC
>.|TRBJ2-3|TRBD2|TRBV4-3
CASSQEVILLAGGTDTQYF
TGCGCCAGCAGCCAAGAAGTAATTCTCTTAGCGGGGGGCACAGATACGCAGTATTTT
>few|TRBJ2-7|TRBD1|TRBV28
CASRTGEEQYF
TGTGCCAGCAGAACAGGGGAAGAGCAGTACTTC
>.|TRBJ2-3|.|TRBV4-3
CASSQGELPSTDTQYF
TGCGCCAGCAGCCAAGGGGAGCTTCCTAGCACAGATACGCAGTATTTT
>.|TRBJ2-7|.|TRBV28
CASSLFRDGPSYEQYF
TGTGCCAGCAGTTTATTTCGGGACGGCCCGTCCTACGAGCAGTACTTC
>.|TRBJ1-1|TRBD1|TRBV7-9
CASSLEGQGAYLFESAEAFF
TGTGCCAGCAGCTTAGAAGGACAGGGGGCGTATCTGTTTGAGAGCGCTGAAGCTTTCTTT
>.|TRBJ1-5|.|TRBV20-1
CSARRGDQPQHF
TGCAGTGCTAGACGAGGGGATCAGCCCCAGCATTTT
>few|TRBJ1-1|TRBD1|TRBV20-1
CSARVPRGLTEAFF
TGCAGTGCTAGAGTTCCCAGGGGGTTGACTGAAGCTTTCTTT
>.|TRBJ1-1|.|TRBV29-1
CSAETVYTEAFF
TGCAGCGCTGAGACAGTATACACTGAAGCTTTCTTT
>few|TRBJ1-1|.|TRBV7-8
CASSGRGLSNTEAFF
TGTGCCAGCAGCGGAAGGGGCCTATCCAACACTGAAGCTTTCTTT
>few|TRBJ1-5|TRBD1|TRBV20-1
CSARPPTDRGGQPQHF
TGCAGTGCTAGGCCCCCGACTGACAGGGGAGGTCAGCCCCAGCATTTT
>many|TRBJ1-2|TRBD1|TRBV4-1
CASSPPLTGENYGYTF
TGCGCCAGCAGCCCCCCCTTGACAGGGGAGAACTATGGCTACACCTTC
>few|TRBJ2-7|.|TRBV4-3
CASSLSRILSYEQYF
TGCGCCAGCAGCCTAAGCCGGATTTTGTCCTACGAGCAGTACTTC
>many|TRBJ1-6|.|TRBV6-6
CASSYQGLGSSYNSPLHF
TGTGCCAGCAGTTACCAGGGTTTGGGGAGCTCCTATAATTCACCCCTCCACTTT
>few|TRBJ2-1|TRBD2|TRBV6-2/TRBV6-3
CASNHPGLAGGLYNEQFF
TGTGCCAGCAACCATCCGGGACTAGCGGGGGGACTTTACAATGAGCAGTTCTTC
>many|TRBJ2-7|.|TRBV6-2/TRBV6-3
CASSYSFQGLGEQYF
TGTGCCAGCAGTTACTCGTTTCAGGGATTAGGAGAGCAGTACTTC
>.|TRBJ2-3|TRBD1|TRBV20-1
CSARADRGYTDTQYF
TGCAGTGCTAGAGCGGACAGGGGGTACACAGATACGCAGTATTTT
>.|TRBJ1-1|.|TRBV20-1
CSARDPGTEAFF
TGCAGTGCTAGAGATCCGGGAACTGAAGCTTTCTTT
>many|TRBJ1-5|.|TRBV4-3
CASSQDILAGQPQHF
TGCGCCAGCAGCCAAGATATATTGGCGGGTCAGCCCCAGCATTTT
>many|TRBJ1-2|TRBD1|TRBV5-1
CASSSNRGFGYGYTF
TGCGCCAGCAGCTCAAACAGGGGTTTTGGCTATGGCTACACCTTC
>few|TRBJ2-5|.|TRBV4-1
CASSQVPRRETQYF
TGCGCCAGCAGCCAAGTCCCACGACGAGAGACCCAGTACTTC
>.|TRBJ2-7|TRBD1|TRBV2
CASSDGRGQEVQYF
TGTGCCAGCAGTGATGGCAGGGGGCAAGAAGTGCAGTACTTC
>few|TRBJ1-6|.|TRBV20-1
CSARPQQEYNSPLHF
TGCAGTGCTAGACCGCAACAGGAGTATAATTCACCCCTCCACTTT
>few|TRBJ2-5|.|TRBV6-1
CASSGNRQRQETQYF
TGTGCCAGCAGTGGAAACCGTCAAAGACAAGAGACCCAGTACTTC
>many|TRBJ1-1|.|TRBV6-5
CASSYMRQGPEAFF
TGTGCCAGCAGTTACATGAGGCAAGGCCCTGAAGCTTTCTTT
>few|TRBJ2-7|TRBD1|TRBV5-1
CASSRGPGQETYEQYF
TGCGCCAGCAGCAGAGGGCCGGGACAGGAAACCTACGAGCAGTACTTC
>.|TRBJ1-5|.|TRBV7-9
CASSPGGGGNNQPQHF
TGTGCCAGCAGCCCCGGGGGAGGGGGTAACAATCAGCCCCAGCATTTT
>few|TRBJ2-1|.|TRBV20-1
CSARRNEQFF
TGCAGTGCTAGACGTAATGAGCAGTTCTTC
>.|TRBJ1-1|.|TRBV11-2
CASSLASRGQAFF
TGTGCCAGCAGCTTAGCGTCCAGAGGCCAAGCTTTCTTT
>many|TRBJ2-7|.|TRBV2
CASSESSEQYF
TGTGCCAGCAGTGAATCGTCCGAGCAGTACTTC
>.|TRBJ1-1|.|TRBV12-3/TRBV12-4
CASTSYMNTEAFF
TGTGCCAGCACCTCTTACATGAACACTGAAGCTTTCTTT
>.|TRBJ2-5|.|TRBV6-2/TRBV6-3
CASSYVETQYF
TGTGCCAGCAGTTACGTCGAGACCCAGTACTTC
>.|TRBJ2-1|TRBD2|TRBV11-2
CASSFGQGGYNEQFF
TGTGCCAGCAGCTTCGGGCAGGGAGGGTACAATGAGCAGTTCTTC
>.|TRBJ2-3|TRBD1|TRBV6-5
CASSPDRDNTDTQYF
TGTGCCAGCAGCCCCGACAGGGACAACACAGATACGCAGTATTTT